The clone carrying this TCR beta chain came up a few times. Disease duration under 2 months; hyperthyroidism patients were aged 18 to 65. CDR3 length: 13 amino acids. CDR1 is SQVTM and CDR2 is ANQGSEA in the germline V gene. Trimming cost V 5 bases and J 0 bases; bases outside gene matches: 2. These data belong to a study of T cells in Graves' hyperthyroidism and ophthalmopathy. RNA transcripts yielded amplified TCR beta CDR3 regions. The TCR CDR3 first-round RT-PCR relied on the HTBI primer set. MiXCR, run by TCRdb on the multiplex PCR reads, gives a single entry per CDR3 protein. Of around 340,000 distinct CDR3 sequences in the sample, about 17% are singletons; the top ten hold around a third.

The chain joins TRBV29-1 to TRBJ1-1; TRBD1 aligns across 8 bases. Sequences were obtained from blood. This TCR derives from a woman in her 30s with Graves' hyperthyroidism that later progressed to Graves' ophthalmopathy. CDR3 sequence: CSVLTGVNTEAFF. The DNA of the CDR3 is TGCAGCGTTCTGACAGGGGTGAACACTGAAGCTTTCTTT.